This TCR beta chain comes out of a study of cytomegalovirus exposure and HLA in healthy donors. Findings and limits, study-wide: Association of a missense DCLRE1C variant with TCR beta V- and J-gene trimming was reported in a later analysis. TCR beta V segments were, for the most part, productive about 87% or about 30% of the time in an earlier analysis.

PCR amplification relied on 60 Vbeta primers (plus 13 Jbeta primers). Clones were sequenced by immunoSEQ multiplex PCR, and TCRdb holds only the in-frame ones, with some missing. This table holds about 190,000 clones, around 79% found once. This clone appeared a few times. Its antigen is unknown. V was clipped by 8 bases and J by 3 bases; unmatched bases: 6. Per the germline V gene, CDR1 is GTSNPN and CDR2 is SVGIG (reference sequence). The CDR3 totals 12 residues. This sequence joins TRBV30 and TRBJ2-7; 8 bases are shared with TRBD1. Specimen: PBMCs. This TCR came from a woman aged 18-30 years in good health and CMV-seronegative. The CDR3 sequence: CARSGTGYEQYF. The CDR3 bases are TGTGCCCGATCCGGGACAGGCTACGAGCAGTACTTC.